This T cell receptor (beta chain) is drawn from a study of blood T cell repertoires in COVID-19. The data were produced by immunoSEQ multiplex PCR, yet TCRdb's version contains in-frame clones alone and is incomplete. Of around 210,000 clones listed, approximately 85% were seen once; the top ten hold less than 6.5%. Those enrolled in Seattle joined during active infection and were followed longitudinally afterward. V lost 4 bases and J lost 4; bases outside the gene matches: 7. This CDR3 comprises 15 residues. Germline V gives CDR1 LNHDA, CDR2 SQIVND (reference sequence). The sample taken for sequencing was peripheral blood. This rearrangement joins TRBV19 to TRBJ2-7, with TRBD2 identical over 10 bases. This TCR derives from a man in his fifties with COVID-19, enrolled during active disease. Here the CDR3 reads CASSKIASGGYEQYF. CDR3 sequence (DNA): TGTGCCAGTAGTAAGATCGCTAGCGGGGGTTACGAGCAGTACTTC. Variable domain in full (rest from reference TRBV19 and TRBJ2-7): DGGITQSPKYLFRKEGQNVTLSCEQNLNHDAMYWYRQDPGQGLRLIYYSQIVNDFQKGDIAEGYSVSREKKESFPLTVTSAQKNPTAFYLCASSKIASGGYEQYFGPGTRLTVT.